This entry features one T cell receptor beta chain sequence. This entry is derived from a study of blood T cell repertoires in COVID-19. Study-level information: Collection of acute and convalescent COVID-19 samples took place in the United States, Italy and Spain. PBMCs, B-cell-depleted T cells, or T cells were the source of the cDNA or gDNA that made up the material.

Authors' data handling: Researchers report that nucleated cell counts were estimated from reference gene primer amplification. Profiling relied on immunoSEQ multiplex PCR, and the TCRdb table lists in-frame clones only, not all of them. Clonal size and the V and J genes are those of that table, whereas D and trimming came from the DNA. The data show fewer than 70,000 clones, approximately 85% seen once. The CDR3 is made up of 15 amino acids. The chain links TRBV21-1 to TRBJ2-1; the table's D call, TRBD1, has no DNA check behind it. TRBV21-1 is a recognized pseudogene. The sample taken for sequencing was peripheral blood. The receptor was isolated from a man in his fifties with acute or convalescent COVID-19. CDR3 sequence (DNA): TGTGCCAGAAAGCAGTCCCTAGGGGGCTACAATGAGCAGTTCTTC. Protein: CARKQSLGGYNEQFF.